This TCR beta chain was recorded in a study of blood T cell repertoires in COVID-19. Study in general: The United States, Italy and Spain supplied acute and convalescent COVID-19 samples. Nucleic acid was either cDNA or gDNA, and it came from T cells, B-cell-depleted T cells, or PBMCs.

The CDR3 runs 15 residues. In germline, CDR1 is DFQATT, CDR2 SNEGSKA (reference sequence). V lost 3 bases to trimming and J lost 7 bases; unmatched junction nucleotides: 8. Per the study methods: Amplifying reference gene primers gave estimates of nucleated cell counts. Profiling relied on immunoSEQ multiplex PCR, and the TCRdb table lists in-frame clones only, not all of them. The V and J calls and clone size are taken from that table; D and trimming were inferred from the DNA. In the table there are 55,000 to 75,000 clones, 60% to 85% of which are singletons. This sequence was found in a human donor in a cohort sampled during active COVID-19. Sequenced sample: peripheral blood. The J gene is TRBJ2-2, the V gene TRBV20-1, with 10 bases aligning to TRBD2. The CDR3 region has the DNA TGCAGTGCTAGTTCTAGCGGGAGAGCGGGCGGGGAGCTGTTTTTT. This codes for CSASSSGRAGGELFF.